This T cell receptor (beta chain) emerged from a study of beta chain features in type 1 diabetes. Notes on the study in general: For Type 1 diabetes patients, all four CD4+ subsets carried TCRB CDR3s that were moderately but significantly shorter.

The authors reverse transcribed all of the isolated RNA, so sequencing captured expressed TCRB transcripts. Profiled with immunoSEQ multiplex PCR; TCRdb holds only in-frame clones, not every one. The sample holds over 150,000 clones; 7.8% are singletons and the top ten take approximately 0.93%. On this clone: Its specificity is unknown.

This CDR3 has 14 residues. CDR1 and CDR2 (germline): SGHDT, YYEEEE. The ends were cut back, 4 bases at V and 4 bases at J, with 14 bases in the middle. This clonotype was sampled from a woman aged 40 to 50 with type 1 diabetes. Sequencing used central memory CD4+ T cells from blood. The chain uses TRBV5-6 and TRBJ2-5, with TRBD2 as a possible D gene (6 bases). CDR3 residues: CASSPAGTLETQYF. In DNA, the CDR3 is TGTGCCAGCAGCCCTGCCGGGACTTTAGAGACCCAGTACTTC.